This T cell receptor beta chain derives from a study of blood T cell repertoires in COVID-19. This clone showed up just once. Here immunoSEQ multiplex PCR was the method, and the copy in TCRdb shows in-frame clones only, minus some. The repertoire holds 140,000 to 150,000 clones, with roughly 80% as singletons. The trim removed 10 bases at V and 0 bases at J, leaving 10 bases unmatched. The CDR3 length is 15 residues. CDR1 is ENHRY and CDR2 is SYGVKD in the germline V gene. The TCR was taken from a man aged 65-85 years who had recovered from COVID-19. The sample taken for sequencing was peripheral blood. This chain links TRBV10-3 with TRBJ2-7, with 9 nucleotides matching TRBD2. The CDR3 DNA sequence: TGTGCCACTACCGCGACTAGCGGAAGCTCCTACGAGCAGTACTTC. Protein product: CATTATSGSSYEQYF.